This entry describes one T cell receptor (beta chain). The CDR3 sequence is 15 residues long. V lost 0 bases, J lost 4 bases, and 12 bases lay in between. The germline CDR1 and CDR2 sequences are LNHDA and SQIVND (reference sequence). The data are from a study of blood T cell repertoires in COVID-19. Using immunoSEQ multiplex PCR, the repertoire was profiled, and TCRdb retains in-frame clones only, with some absent. In the table there are some 90,000 clones, roughly 87% of which are singletons. The sequencing input was peripheral blood. The clonotype was recovered from a man between 50 and 59 years old with acute or convalescent COVID-19. This chain joins TRBV19 and TRBJ2-5; TRBD2 is a possible D gene (6 bases). The CDR3 spells CASSIELAGGETQYF. The CDR3 DNA reads TGTGCCAGTAGTATAGAACTAGCTGGGGGAGAGACCCAGTACTTC. The variable domain in full, completed from reference TRBV19 and TRBJ2-5, reads DGGITQSPKYLFRKEGQNVTLSCEQNLNHDAMYWYRQDPGQGLRLIYYSQIVNDFQKGDIAEGYSVSREKKESFPLTVTSAQKNPTAFYLCASSIELAGGETQYFGPGTRLLVL.